The 15 T cell receptor beta chains in this list originate from one sample, sequenced in a study of CD8+ T cells in alopecia areata. As the sequencing template, cDNA was produced by extracting RNA and reverse transcribing it. Some clones are missing from TCRdb's copy, which holds only in-frame ones; the method was immunoSEQ multiplex PCR. Of nearly 95,000 clones listed, 70% to 80% are singletons. Documented treatment: oral pan-JAK inhibitor, 5-10 mg twice daily. The sample here was CD8+ T cells sorted from blood, taken at approximately week 45, from a patient treated with tofacitinib. These receptors originate from a human donor with alopecia areata.

For the CDR3, the DNA is TGTGCCAGCGCTCCGGGACAGGGTAATCAGCCCCAGCATTTT. Amino acid sequence: CASAPGQGNQPQHF. This chain connects TRBV6-5 to TRBJ1-5; 9 bases are shared with TRBD1. This CDR3 is built from 14 residues. V lost 8 bases to trimming and J lost 4 bases; unmatched junction nucleotides: 6. Germline V CDR1 and CDR2: MNHEY, SVGAGI.

The V call is TRBV10-2, the J call TRBJ2-6, with 7 bases that match TRBD1. This CDR3 comprises 17 residues. Losses at the gene ends were 4 bases for V and 3 bases for J; bases not matched to a gene: 9. Germline-derived CDR1 and CDR2 are WSHSY and SAAADI. This chain's CDR3 is CASSGKDDRVGANVLTF. The CDR3 DNA follows: TGCGCCAGCAGTGGAAAGGACGACAGGGTTGGGGCCAACGTCCTGACTTTC.

The chain recombines TRBV29-1 with TRBJ2-1; tentative D call: TRBD2 (5 bases). Germline V lookup: CDR1 SQVTM, CDR2 ANQGSEA. Trimming took 4 bases from V and 0 from J, leaving 19 bases between them. The CDR3 loop spans 17 amino acids. CDR3: CSVGRYVGEHSYNEQFF. CDR3 nucleotide sequence: TGCAGCGTTGGAAGGTACGTCGGGGAACACTCCTACAATGAGCAGTTCTTC.

The chain uses TRBV7-2 and TRBJ2-3; tentatively, D is TRBD2 (6 bases). The length of the CDR3 is 15 residues. Trimming cost V 5 bases and J 2 bases, with 14 bases left between them. CDR1 is SGHTA and CDR2 is FQGNSA in the germline V gene. In nucleotides, the CDR3 is TGTGCCAGCAGCCCCTGGGGGGAGTACACAGATACGCAGTATTTT. Protein product: CASSPWGEYTDTQYF.

The chain uses TRBV6-6 and TRBJ1-1, with a tentative D call TRBD1 (5 bases). V was pared by 3 bases and J by 13 bases, with 9 bases between. The germline V gene encodes CDR1 MNHNY and CDR2 SVGAGI (reference sequence). This CDR3 spans 10 amino acids. CDR3 amino acids: CASSYGGFFF. CDR3 coding DNA: TGTGCCAGCAGTTATGGGGGTTTTTTCTTT.

J is TRBJ1-5 and V is TRBV27; D unclear. The CDR3 sequence is 15 residues long. The V gene lost 3 bases and the J gene lost 0 bases, with 9 bases spanning the gap. CDR1 and CDR2 (germline): MNHEY, SMNVEV (reference sequence). The DNA of the CDR3 is TGTGCCAGCAGTTTCACACCTTATAGCAATCAGCCCCAGCATTTT. Its protein is CASSFTPYSNQPQHF.

The chain couples TRBV7-9 to TRBJ1-1; 8 bases line up with TRBD1. The CDR3 is 15 residues long. The V segment lost 1 base and the J segment 6 bases; nucleotides outside the gene matches: 7. Germline values: CDR1 SEHNR, CDR2 FQNEAQ (reference sequence). CDR3 sequence (DNA): TGTGCCAGCAGCTTAGGTGGACAGGGAGCCCCTGAAGCTTTCTTT. As protein: CASSLGGQGAPEAFF.

This clone has more than one count but fewer than ten. The chain is built from TRBV29-1 and TRBJ2-3, with D possibly matching TRBD2 (7 bases). Looked up from germline, CDR1 is SQVTM and CDR2 is ANQGSEA. The V and J ends lost 3 bases and 6 bases respectively, with 10 bases between them. The CDR3 is made up of 12 amino acids. The DNA for the CDR3 is TGCAGCGTTGAGGGGGGGCGGGATACGCAGTATTTT. It encodes CSVEGGRDTQYF.

The chain has TRBV13 and TRBJ2-1; 9 bases match TRBD2. CDR1 is PRHDT, CDR2 FYEKMQ, per germline (reference sequence). The trim removed 3 bases at V and 4 bases at J, leaving 10 bases unmatched. The CDR3 spans 17 residues. In nucleotides, the CDR3 is TGTGCCAGCAGCTTTGCGTCAGAGACTAGCGGATACAATGAGCAGTTCTTC. Amino acids: CASSFASETSGYNEQFF.

The chain couples TRBV4-3 to TRBJ1-4; the match to TRBD1 covers 10 bases. With V trimmed by 2 bases and J by 9 bases, 3 bases remained unmatched. Germline V gene lookup returns CDR1 LGHNA and CDR2 YSLEER. CDR3 length: 14 amino acids. The CDR3 spells CASSQRTGGQKLFF. CDR3 nucleotide sequence: TGCGCCAGCAGCCAACGGACAGGGGGTCAAAAACTGTTTTTT.

The chain's CDR3 is CASTYTGTEETQYF. CDR3 in DNA: TGTGCCAGCACCTACACCGGGACAGAAGAGACCCAGTACTTC. This chain uses TRBV6-6 with TRBJ2-5; 7 bases line up with TRBD1. Germline CDR1 MNHNY, CDR2 SVGAGI (reference sequence). The J segment lost 3 bases and the V segment lost 7 bases, leaving 8 bases of the junction unmatched. CDR3 size: 14 residues.

V and J are TRBV6-5 and TRBJ1-1; no firm D call. V gave up 2 bases and J gave up 3 bases, with 10 bases separating them. This CDR3 has 14 amino acids. The germline V gene has CDR1 MNHEY and CDR2 SVGAGI. The CDR3 here is CASSYEDGYTEAFF. The CDR3 DNA reads as TGTGCCAGCAGTTACGAAGACGGGTACACTGAAGCTTTCTTT.

In its sample, this clone was seen once. The chain is built from TRBV27 and TRBJ2-2, with 12 bases fitting TRBD1. CDR3 length: 17 amino acids. V shed 6 bases and J 7 bases; nucleotides not matched to a gene: 12. Germline V gene lookup returns CDR1 MNHEY and CDR2 SMNVEV (reference sequence). CDR3 nucleotide sequence: TGTGCCAGCAGGAACCTCGGGACAGGGGGCGCCGGCGGGGAGCTGTTTTTT. Residues: CASRNLGTGGAGGELFF.

The V gene is TRBV7-9, the J gene TRBJ1-4; D possibly corresponds to TRBD1 (5 bases). The ends were cut back, 2 bases at V and 3 bases at J, with 10 bases in the middle. The CDR3 sequence is 15 residues long. The germline V gene has CDR1 SEHNR and CDR2 FQNEAQ (reference sequence). The CDR3 nucleotides read TGTGCCAGCAGCTTACCCGAGGGACCTAATGAAAAACTGTTTTTT. This gives the protein CASSLPEGPNEKLFF.

V gene TRBV6-1 combines with J gene TRBJ2-1; 7 bases agree with TRBD2. The length of the CDR3 is 13 residues. V lost 3 bases and J lost 9; bases outside the gene matches: 5. Germline lookup yields CDR1 MNHNS and CDR2 SASEGT. The CDR3 sequence is CASSESLAVEQFF. CDR3 bases: TGTGCCAGCAGTGAGAGCCTAGCGGTTGAGCAGTTCTTC.